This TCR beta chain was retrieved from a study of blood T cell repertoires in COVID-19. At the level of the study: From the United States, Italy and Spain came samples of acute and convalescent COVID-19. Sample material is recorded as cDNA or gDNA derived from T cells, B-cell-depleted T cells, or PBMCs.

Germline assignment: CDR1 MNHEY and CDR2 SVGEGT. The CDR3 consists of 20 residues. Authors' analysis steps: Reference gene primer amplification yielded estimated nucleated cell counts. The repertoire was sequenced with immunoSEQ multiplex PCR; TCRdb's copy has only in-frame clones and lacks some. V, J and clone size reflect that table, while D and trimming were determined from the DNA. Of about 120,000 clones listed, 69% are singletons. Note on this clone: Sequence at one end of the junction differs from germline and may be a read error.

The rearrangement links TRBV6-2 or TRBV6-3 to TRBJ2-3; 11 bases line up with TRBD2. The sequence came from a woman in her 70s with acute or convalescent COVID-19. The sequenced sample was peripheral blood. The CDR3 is CARSSGDTGLAGDSTDTQYF. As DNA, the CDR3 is TGTGCCAGGAGTTCAGGTGACACAGGACTAGCGGGCGATAGCACAGATACGCAGTATTTT.